The 20 T cell receptor beta chains reported below all come from one sample, sequenced in a study of T cell repertoires in cytomegalovirus infection. TCRdb analysed the reads with MiXCR anew, one entry per CDR3 protein. The repertoire holds 55,000 to 85,000 distinct CDR3 sequences, under 5% seen once, with about 22% in the top ten. Sequencing used PBMCs. The origin of the receptors is a human donor in good health (CMV status not recorded). Some clones in this sample may be carry-over from other donors' samples.

This clonotype showed up many times. The CDR3 DNA reads as TGTGCCAGCAGCCTGGGACTAGCGGGAGGGTCAGATACGCAGTATTTT. Protein sequence: CASSLGLAGGSDTQYF. The rearrangement joins TRBV28 to TRBJ2-3; TRBD2 matches at 16 bases. V lost 6 bases, J lost 4 bases, and 4 bases stayed unmatched. CDR3 length equals 16 residues. Germline CDR1 and CDR2: MDHEN and SYDVKM.

This clonotype was detected many times. J is TRBJ1-5 and V is TRBV12-3 or TRBV12-4; D ambiguous. V lost 5 bases, J lost 11 bases, and 16 bases lay in between. The CDR3 has 13 amino acids. The CDR3 region is CASSTTGYGAQHF. In DNA, the CDR3 is TGTGCCAGCAGTACGACGGGTTATGGGGCCCAGCATTTT.

This clonotype was seen ten or more times. This sequence joins TRBV12-3 or TRBV12-4 and TRBJ1-1; D perhaps matches TRBD1 (5 bases). The ends were cut back, 2 bases at V and 5 bases at J, with 12 bases in the middle. The CDR3 consists of 14 residues. CDR3 nucleotide sequence: TGTGCCAGCAGTTTATTGGGGCGCGGGACTGAAGCTTTCTTT. Translating gives CASSLLGRGTEAFF.

In this sample, this clonotype turned up many times. J is TRBJ2-7 and V is TRBV3-1; D is uncertain. This CDR3 region has 13 residues. Between the trimmed V and J ends, which lost 3 bases and 4 bases, there was a span of 10 bases. Germline CDR1 LGHDT, CDR2 YNNKEL (reference sequence). CDR3 DNA sequence: TGTGCCAGCAGCCATGTCCCTGATTACGAGCAGTACTTC. Translating it yields CASSHVPDYEQYF.

This clonotype has at least ten counts. This rearrangement joins TRBV6-2 or TRBV6-3 to TRBJ1-5; TRBD1 matches 8 bases. Germline V gives CDR1 MNHEY, CDR2 SVGEGT. Trimming took 5 bases from V and 0 from J; bases not matched to a gene: 9. This CDR3 contains 17 residues. In nucleotides, the CDR3 is TGTGCCAGCAGTAAGGAGACAGGGGCGTATAGCAATCAGCCCCAGCATTTT. It encodes CASSKETGAYSNQPQHF.

This clonotype was recorded at least ten times. The chain joins TRBV7-2 to TRBJ1-3; the match to TRBD1 covers 7 bases. The CDR3 sequence is 16 residues long. Germline-derived CDR1 and CDR2 are SGHTA and FQGNSA. V was clipped by 4 bases and J by 4 bases; unmatched bases: 10. The CDR3 spells CASSSQHRGSGNTIYF. The CDR3, as DNA: TGTGCCAGCAGCTCCCAACACAGGGGCTCCGGAAACACCATATATTTT.

The table lists this clonotype with many counts. The chain links TRBV12-3 or TRBV12-4 to TRBJ1-3; no clear D gene. This CDR3 has 17 amino acids. V lost 4 bases, J lost 4 bases, and 20 bases lay in between. The chain's CDR3 is CASSSQAGAPGGNTIYF. For the CDR3, the DNA is TGTGCCAGCAGTTCCCAGGCCGGAGCTCCGGGCGGAAACACCATATATTTT.

This clonotype has ten or more counts. The chain is built from TRBV14 and TRBJ2-1; 11 bases agree with TRBD2. Germline CDR1 is SGHDN and CDR2 is FVKESK. Losses at the gene ends were 4 bases for V and 2 bases for J; bases not matched to a gene: 1. The CDR3 is 15 residues long. CDR3: CASSLSGRAYNEQFF. CDR3 DNA sequence: TGTGCCAGCAGCCTTAGCGGGAGGGCCTACAATGAGCAGTTCTTC. Drawing the rest from reference TRBV14 and TRBJ2-1, the complete variable domain is EAGVTQFPSHSVIEKGQTVTLRCDPISGHDNLYWYRRVMGKEIKFLLHFVKESKQDESGMPNNRFLAERTGGTYSTLKVQPAELEDSGVYFCASSLSGRAYNEQFFGPGTRLTVL.

Worth noting for this clonotype: A much larger clone is a single base away; this may be a read error. V is TRBV7-6 and J is TRBJ2-7; 7 bases agree with TRBD2. Germline CDR1 reads SGHVS; CDR2 reads FNYEAQ. There are 14 residues in the CDR3. CDR3 sequence (DNA): TGTGTCAGCACCCGGGGCGGGAGAAACTACGAGCAGTACTTC. Its protein product is CVSTRGGRNYEQYF.

In this sample, this clonotype turned up many times. The rearrangement uses TRBV7-2 and TRBJ2-7; TRBD2 matches at 9 bases. Germline V gene data show CDR1 as SGHTA and CDR2 as FQGNSA. V dropped 5 bases and J dropped 4; count of bases not matched to a gene: 9. The CDR3 sequence is 15 residues long. This chain's CDR3 is CASSPEGTSMYEQYF. The CDR3 DNA is TGTGCCAGCAGCCCGGAGGGGACTAGCATGTACGAGCAGTACTTC.

This clonotype has at least ten counts. V gene TRBV6-6 combines with J gene TRBJ2-2; TRBD1 aligns across 9 bases. Trimming at V came to 4 bases and at J to 4 bases, leaving 4 bases not matched to a gene. CDR3 length equals 15 residues. Germline assignment: CDR1 MNHNY and CDR2 SVGAGI (reference sequence). In DNA form, the CDR3 reads TGTGCCAGCAGTTCACAGGGGGCGGTCACCGGGGAGCTGTTTTTT. Amino acid sequence: CASSSQGAVTGELFF.

This clonotype appeared many times. The chain uses TRBV28 and TRBJ2-3; D is possibly TRBD1 (6 bases). Germline CDR1 and CDR2: MDHEN and SYDVKM. The CDR3 runs to 15 residues. Trimming took off 6 bases at V and 1 base at J, with 14 bases between the two ends. In DNA, the CDR3 is TGTGCCAGCAGCTATGACAGGCGTGGCACAGATACGCAGTATTTT. Translated: CASSYDRRGTDTQYF.

This clonotype was recorded at least ten times. The chain employs TRBV7-2 and TRBJ1-5; D unresolved. The V gene lost 1 base and the J gene lost 9 bases, with 10 bases spanning the gap. CDR1 is SGHTA and CDR2 is FQGNSA in the germline V gene. The CDR3 loop spans 13 amino acids. DNA of the CDR3: TGTGCCAGCAGCTTAGGAGGCCTCCGGCCCCAGCATTTT. As protein: CASSLGGLRPQHF.

This clonotype was seen repeatedly, ten times or more. The V gene is TRBV7-2, the J gene TRBJ1-6; TRBD1 matches at 10 bases. In germline, CDR1 is SGHTA, CDR2 FQGNSA. This CDR3 contains 15 residues. Unmatched junction bases numbered 5, after V lost 5 bases and J lost 7 bases. The chain's CDR3 is CASSADRGRNSPLHF. The DNA of the CDR3 is TGTGCCAGCAGCGCTGACAGGGGGCGGAATTCACCCCTCCACTTT.

This clonotype came up many times. The rearrangement joins TRBV29-1 to TRBJ2-1; maybe TRBD1 (6 bases). This CDR3 spans 13 amino acids. Germline loops: CDR1 SQVTM, CDR2 ANQGSEA. V was shortened by 7 bases and J by 0 bases, with 10 bases between the two germline ends. CDR3 sequence: CSAGESSYNEQFF. The CDR3 region has the DNA TGCAGCGCAGGGGAAAGCTCCTACAATGAGCAGTTCTTC.

The V gene is TRBV20-1, the J gene TRBJ1-3, with unresolved D. Trimming stripped 1 base from V and 4 bases from J, with 14 bases between. The germline V gene encodes CDR1 DFQATT and CDR2 SNEGSKA (reference sequence). This CDR3 has 15 residues. CDR3 nucleotides: TGCAGTGCTAGAGTTGACGGCTCTCTGGGAAACACCATATATTTT. This translates into CSARVDGSLGNTIYF.

This clonotype has a handful of counts. The rearrangement links TRBV6-8 to TRBJ1-2; D uncertain. CDR1 is MNHGY, CDR2 SAAAGT, per germline. The length of the CDR3 is 12 residues. The V gene lost 11 bases and the J gene lost 8 bases, with 18 bases spanning the gap. The CDR3 DNA sequence: TGTGCCGGAAGAAGTTCATTCGGGGGCTACACCTTC. Its translation is CAGRSSFGGYTF.

This clonotype was detected ten times or more. The gene calls are TRBV5-1 and TRBJ2-3; 13 nucleotides align to TRBD2. The V gene end was trimmed by 4 bases and the J gene end by 1 base; junction bases not matched to a gene: 3. This CDR3 is 16 amino acids long. Germline lookup yields CDR1 SGHRS and CDR2 YFSETQ. The CDR3: CASSPTSGGGTDTQYF. In DNA form, the CDR3 reads TGCGCCAGCAGCCCCACTAGCGGGGGGGGCACAGATACGCAGTATTTT.

This clonotype was seen ten or more times. The chain couples TRBV7-2 to TRBJ2-7; tentative D call: TRBD2 (6 bases). The V gene lost 8 bases and the J gene lost 6 bases, with 23 bases spanning the gap. Germline values: CDR1 SGHTA, CDR2 FQGNSA. The CDR3 covers 15 residues. CDR3 bases: TGTGCCAGCGCTGCTTCGGCGGGAACCCGGACCGAGCAGTACTTC. It encodes CASAASAGTRTEQYF.

The rearrangement joins TRBV19 to TRBJ1-5; D call uncertain. Trimming pared 8 bases from V and 6 bases from J, leaving 14 bases between. CDR3 length: 13 amino acids. CDR1 LNHDA and CDR2 SQIVND come from the germline V gene (reference sequence). In DNA form, the CDR3 reads TGTGCCAGTGGAGAGTGGAGGTTTCAGCCCCAGCATTTT. It yields the protein CASGEWRFQPQHF.